Listed here are 25 T cell receptor beta chains from one sample, sequenced in a study of shared clonotypes between healthy human individuals. TCRdb's table, derived via immunoSEQ multiplex PCR, lists solely in-frame clones and lacks some. This sample has some 2,000,000 clones; 90% to 97% occur once, and the top ten carry 0.1% to 0.15%. Sequences were obtained from naive CD4+ T cells sorted from blood. Regarding subset: CD45RA+ positively selected. These TCRs come from a man aged 18 to 29 in good health.

This clone appeared once. The chain recombines TRBV5-4 with TRBJ2-2; 13 positions match TRBD2. The length of the CDR3 is 16 residues. Trimming cost V 5 bases and J 6 bases; bases outside gene matches: 7. The germline V gene encodes CDR1 SGHNT and CDR2 YYREEE (reference sequence). CDR3 sequence (DNA): TGTGCCAGCAGTTCCGGACTAGCGGGAGCCCCCGGGGAGCTGTTTTTT. Its protein is CASSSGLAGAPGELFF. The full variable domain, with the rest looked up from reference TRBV5-4 and TRBJ2-2, is ETGVTQSPTHLIKTRGQQVTLRCSSQSGHNTVSWYQQALGQGPQFIFQYYREEENGRGNFPPRFSGLQFPNYSSELNVNALELDDSALYLCASSSGLAGAPGELFFGEGSRLTVL.

The chain links TRBV5-1 to TRBJ1-6; no clear D. The CDR3 totals 14 residues. Trimming pared 4 bases from V and 10 bases from J, leaving 15 bases between. CDR1 and CDR2 (germline): SGHRS, YFSETQ. The CDR3: CASSLSGPRSPLHF. The CDR3 coding sequence is TGCGCCAGCAGCCTAAGCGGACCGAGATCACCCCTCCACTTT.

The rearrangement joins TRBV2 to TRBJ1-1; D unclear. Germline loops: CDR1 SNHLY, CDR2 FYNNEI. CDR3 size: 14 residues. V gave up 5 bases and J gave up 4 bases, with 14 bases separating them. In DNA, the CDR3 is TGTGCCAGCAGTAATACTAGGGTGGGCACTGAAGCTTTCTTT. Translation gives CASSNTRVGTEAFF.

This chain links TRBV7-9 with TRBJ1-1; D unresolved. CDR1 is SEHNR and CDR2 is FQNEAQ in the germline V gene (reference sequence). The CDR3 totals 15 residues. The V end was cut by 4 bases, the J end by 0 bases, with 12 bases between. The CDR3 coding sequence is TGTGCCAGCAGCTCCAAGGACGGATTGAACACTGAAGCTTTCTTT. Protein sequence: CASSSKDGLNTEAFF.

Details on this clone: This sample also contains other DNA sequences that code for the same CDR3. This chain uses TRBV14 with TRBJ2-7, with 8 bases matching TRBD1. The ends lost 2 bases at V and 4 bases at J; junction bases unmatched: 7. This CDR3 is built from 15 residues. The germline V gene has CDR1 SGHDN and CDR2 FVKESK. As DNA, the CDR3 is TGTGCCAGCAGCCAACCCGGGACAGGAGGGTACGAGCAGTACTTC. This encodes CASSQPGTGGYEQYF. The full variable domain, completed using reference TRBV14 and TRBJ2-7, is EAGVTQFPSHSVIEKGQTVTLRCDPISGHDNLYWYRRVMGKEIKFLLHFVKESKQDESGMPNNRFLAERTGGTYSTLKVQPAELEDSGVYFCASSQPGTGGYEQYFGPGTRLTVT.

Worth noting for this clone: Additional DNA sequences in this sample encode the identical CDR3. The chain employs TRBV29-1 and TRBJ2-2; D remains unclear. The length of the CDR3 is 13 residues. The V end was cut by 3 bases, the J end by 0 bases, with 5 bases between. Germline V gene sequence: CDR1 SQVTM, CDR2 ANQGSEA. The CDR3: CSVDFTNTGELFF. In DNA, the CDR3 is TGCAGCGTTGACTTTACGAACACCGGGGAGCTGTTTTTT.

Worth noting for this clone: Other DNA sequences in the same sample also yield this CDR3. This chain joins TRBV4-1 and TRBJ1-4, with 7 bases aligning to TRBD1. With 1 base clipped from V and 8 bases from J, the junction kept 4 bases outside the gene matches. The CDR3 has 14 residues. The germline V gene has CDR1 MGHRA and CDR2 YSYEKL. CDR3 protein: CASSQGQGGEKLFF. The CDR3 DNA is TGCGCCAGCAGCCAAGGACAGGGCGGCGAAAAACTGTTTTTT.

This clone was seen only once. The genes are TRBV7-2 and TRBJ1-3; 8 bases match TRBD1. The CDR3 covers 18 residues. V shed 2 bases and J 2 bases; nucleotides not matched to a gene: 11. From germline, CDR1 is SGHTA and CDR2 FQGNSA. This CDR3 reads CASSLNRQGPGTGNTIYF. In nucleotides, the CDR3 is TGTGCCAGCAGCTTAAATCGACAGGGGCCAGGAACTGGAAACACCATATATTTT.

The rearrangement uses TRBV28 and TRBJ1-5; D is unclear. There are 12 residues in the CDR3. Germline V gene sequence: CDR1 MDHEN, CDR2 SYDVKM. The V end lost 8 bases, the J end lost 0 bases, and 5 bases lay between the germline ends. The CDR3 here is CASAYSNQPQHF. In DNA, the CDR3 is TGTGCCAGCGCGTATAGCAATCAGCCCCAGCATTTT. The variable domain in full, with the rest retrieved from reference TRBV28 and TRBJ1-5, is DVKVTQSSRYLVKRTGEKVFLECVQDMDHENMFWYRQDPGLGLRLIYFSYDVKMKEKGDIPEGYSVSREKKERFSLILESASTNQTSMYLCASAYSNQPQHFGDGTRLSIL.

As DNA, the CDR3 is TGCGCCAGCAGCTTGCGGACAGATCAACCTGGGGAGCTGTTTTTT. It yields the protein CASSLRTDQPGELFF. This chain connects TRBV5-1 to TRBJ2-2; tentative D call: TRBD1 (6 bases). Trimming cost V 1 base and J 8 bases, with 15 bases left between them. The length of the CDR3 is 15 residues. The V gene's germline CDR1 is SGHRS and CDR2 YFSETQ.

The chain is built from TRBV10-3 and TRBJ2-2; TRBD1 agrees at 9 bases. CDR3 size: 14 residues. The V segment lost 10 bases and the J segment 2 bases; nucleotides outside the gene matches: 5. The germline V gene encodes CDR1 ENHRY and CDR2 SYGVKD. Here the CDR3 DNA reads TGTGCCAGTGGGACAGGGATCAACACCGGGGAGCTGTTTTTT. It specifies CASGTGINTGELFF.

The chain couples TRBV5-4 to TRBJ2-5, with TRBD1 identical over 10 bases. The CDR3 length is 16 residues. Germline-derived CDR1 and CDR2 are SGHNT and YYREEE (reference sequence). V was pared by 3 bases and J by 4 bases, with 9 bases of the junction left unmatched. The CDR3 DNA is TGTGCCAGCAGCTCCCAGAAGGACAGGGGGGGAGAGACCCAGTACTTC. It translates to CASSSQKDRGGETQYF.

The rearrangement links TRBV7-6 to TRBJ2-7; TRBD2 agrees at 7 bases. The J segment lost 6 bases and the V segment lost 1 base, leaving 6 bases of the junction unmatched. The germline gives CDR1 SGHVS, CDR2 FNYEAQ. The CDR3 runs to 14 residues. The CDR3 DNA sequence: TGTGCCAGCAGCTTAGTGGCGGGAGTCTCCGAGCAGTACTTC. Protein sequence: CASSLVAGVSEQYF.

This rearrangement joins TRBV7-8 to TRBJ1-4, with 9 bases lining up with TRBD1. The ends lost 5 bases at V and 8 bases at J; junction bases unmatched: 3. The germline V gene has CDR1 SGHVS and CDR2 FQNEAQ. This CDR3 region has 13 residues. In DNA, the CDR3 is TGTGCCAGCAGCACCGGGACAGGGGAAAAACTGTTTTTT. It is translated as CASSTGTGEKLFF. Supplemented by reference TRBV7-8 and TRBJ1-4, the full variable domain reads GAGVSQSPRYKVAKRGQDVALRCDPISGHVSLFWYQQALGQGPEFLTYFQNEAQLDKSGLPSDRFFAERPEGSVSTLKIQRTQQEDSAVYLCASSTGTGEKLFFGSGTQLSVL.

This chain uses TRBV2 with TRBJ2-2; 10 bases fit TRBD2. CDR1 and CDR2 from the germline V gene are SNHLY and FYNNEI. V lost 4 bases, J lost 4 bases, and 3 bases stayed unmatched. The CDR3 runs to 15 residues. CDR3 sequence: CASSVASGSTGELFF. The CDR3 nucleotides read TGTGCCAGCAGTGTCGCTAGCGGGAGCACCGGGGAGCTGTTTTTT.

With respect to this clone: Distinct nucleotide sequences in the sample also encode this CDR3. J is TRBJ2-5 and V is TRBV10-2, with 9 bases identical to TRBD2. Germline lookup yields CDR1 WSHSY and CDR2 SAAADI. The CDR3 covers 14 residues. Trimming at V came to 3 bases and at J to 4 bases, leaving 3 bases not matched to a gene. CDR3 sequence reads: CASSDAGGRETQYF. In DNA, the CDR3 is TGCGCCAGCAGTGACGCGGGGGGGCGAGAGACCCAGTACTTC.

This clone was recorded a few times. V is TRBV7-2 and J is TRBJ1-1, with 8 bases lining up with TRBD1. Germline CDR1 reads SGHTA; CDR2 reads FQGNSA. This CDR3 has 14 residues. Trimming at V came to 6 bases and at J to 1 base, leaving 4 bases not matched to a gene. The CDR3 region has the DNA TGTGCCAGCAGGGGAGGACAGGGGAACACTGAAGCTTTCTTT. Its protein product is CASRGGQGNTEAFF.

The chain links TRBV6-9 to TRBJ1-4; D gene ambiguous. The CDR3 covers 13 residues. Germline V gives CDR1 MNHGY, CDR2 SVAAGI. Between the trimmed V and J ends, which lost 6 bases and 8 bases, there was a span of 13 bases. CDR3 coding DNA: TGTGCCAGCAGCCCCGAGTCACAAGAAAAACTGTTTTTT. It yields the protein CASSPESQEKLFF.

The chain has TRBV5-1 and TRBJ2-4, with 7 bases fitting TRBD1. CDR1 is SGHRS, CDR2 YFSETQ, per germline. Losses at the gene ends were 2 bases for V and 5 bases for J; bases not matched to a gene: 4. The CDR3 runs 14 residues. Written as DNA, the CDR3 is TGCGCCAGCAGCTTCCGGGACAGAGAAAACATTCAGTACTTC. Translated, it gives CASSFRDRENIQYF.

The chain carries TRBV5-4 and TRBJ2-1; 9 bases are shared with TRBD2. This CDR3 is 16 amino acids long. CDR1 and CDR2 (germline): SGHNT, YYREEE (reference sequence). The junction had 10 bases not matched to a gene; V was cut back by 4 bases and J by 5 bases. The CDR3 here is CASSPHSGSGDNEQFF. In DNA, the CDR3 is TGTGCCAGCAGCCCTCATAGCGGGAGTGGTGACAATGAGCAGTTCTTC.

The chain is built from TRBV5-1 and TRBJ2-1, with D possibly being TRBD1 or TRBD2 (6 bases each). V lost 5 bases and J 3 bases, leaving 12 bases between the germline ends. Germline V gives CDR1 SGHRS, CDR2 YFSETQ. This CDR3 is built from 14 residues. The DNA of the CDR3 is TGCGCCAGCAGTACCGAGGGGGGCTACAATGAGCAGTTCTTC. This gives the protein CASSTEGGYNEQFF.

This chain connects TRBV19 to TRBJ1-2, with 7 nucleotides matching TRBD1. The V segment lost 6 bases and the J segment 4 bases; nucleotides outside the gene matches: 11. This CDR3 is 15 amino acids long. Germline V gives CDR1 LNHDA, CDR2 SQIVND (reference sequence). CDR3 protein: CASRGSPGQIYGYTF. In DNA, the CDR3 is TGTGCCAGTAGAGGATCCCCGGGACAGATCTATGGCTACACCTTC.

As regards this clone: The same CDR3 also results from other DNA sequences found in this sample. This chain uses TRBV5-6 with TRBJ2-2; 8 bases align to TRBD2. Germline values: CDR1 SGHDT, CDR2 YYEEEE. V was pared by 4 bases and J by 4 bases, with 6 bases of the junction left unmatched. This CDR3 spans 15 amino acids. The DNA for the CDR3 is TGTGCCAGCAGCCCGAGCGGGAGAGGCACCGGGGAGCTGTTTTTT. Translation: CASSPSGRGTGELFF.

The chain links TRBV18 to TRBJ2-1; D possibly matches TRBD1 or TRBD2 (5 bases each). Germline lookup yields CDR1 KGHSH and CDR2 LQKENI. The CDR3 is 12 residues long. V lost 6 bases and J lost 10, with 13 bases in between. This CDR3 is CASSSNRGEQFF. The CDR3 bases are TGTGCCAGCTCTTCCAACCGGGGCGAGCAGTTCTTC.

The gene calls are TRBV10-3 and TRBJ2-4; D is uncertain. CDR1 and CDR2 (germline): ENHRY, SYGVKD. With 3 bases removed from V and 0 bases from J, the gap between germline ends came to 9 bases. The CDR3 sequence is 15 residues long. CDR3 DNA: TGTGCCATCAGTGAATCAGCCTTAGCCAAAAACATTCAGTACTTC. This encodes CAISESALAKNIQYF.